The 22 T cell receptor beta chains below all came from one sample that was sequenced in a study of CD8+ T cells in alopecia areata. Treatment specified: oral pan-JAK inhibitor, 5-10 mg twice daily. cDNA prepared by RNA extraction and subsequent reverse transcription served as the template for sequencing. Sequencing used immunoSEQ multiplex PCR; TCRdb keeps in-frame clones, though not all of them. The table records about 160,000 clones, about three fifths of them present only once. The starting material was CD4+ T cells sorted from blood, obtained at week 4, from a patient treated with tofacitinib. The origin of the receptors is a human donor with alopecia areata.

The chain employs TRBV9 and TRBJ2-5; TRBD2 might be the D (5 bases). Trimming removed 4 bases from V and 2 bases from J, with 12 bases in between. Germline V lookup: CDR1 SGDLS, CDR2 YYNGEE. This CDR3 is 14 amino acids long. Here the CDR3 DNA reads TGTGCCAGCAGCTCCTCCGGGAATCAAGAGACCCAGTACTTC. It encodes CASSSSGNQETQYF.

In its sample, this clone was seen a few times. V and J are TRBV18 and TRBJ1-4; D gene uncertain. Germline V lookup: CDR1 KGHSH, CDR2 LQKENI. With 3 bases removed from V and 2 bases from J, the gap between germline ends came to 7 bases. This CDR3 region has 14 residues. The CDR3 region has the DNA TGTGCCAGCTCACCTCGGCAGACTAATGAAAAACTGTTTTTT. Residues: CASSPRQTNEKLFF.

The CDR3 DNA follows: TGTGCCAGCAGTTACGGCGGGGGGGGTGACACAGATACGCAGTATTTT. Its protein product is CASSYGGGGDTDTQYF. The J gene is TRBJ2-3, the V gene TRBV6-5, with 9 bases fitting TRBD2. The CDR3 extends over 16 amino acids. The germline gives CDR1 MNHEY, CDR2 SVGAGI. The J segment lost 2 bases and the V segment lost 2 bases, leaving 5 bases of the junction unmatched.

This clone has a single count. Compared with germline, one end of the junction differs, possibly owing to a read error. J is TRBJ2-7 and V is TRBV9; D assignment may be TRBD1 or TRBD2 (5 bases each). The germline V gene encodes CDR1 SGDLS and CDR2 YYNGEE. The CDR3 is made up of 13 amino acids. The CDR3 loop is CASSVGTSSEQYF. CDR3 nucleotides: TGTGCCAGCAGCGTCGGGACGTCCTCCGAGCAGTACTTC.

V usage is TRBV14 and J usage is TRBJ2-5; no reliable D call. Trimming removed 5 bases at V and 5 bases at J, with 6 bases between. The CDR3 consists of 11 residues. Germline CDR1 is SGHDN and CDR2 is FVKESK. The CDR3 DNA reads TGTGCCAGCAGCTACTACGAGACCCAGTACTTC. It codes for CASSYYETQYF.

This rearrangement joins TRBV29-1 to TRBJ2-2; tentatively, D is TRBD1 or TRBD2 (6 bases each). Trimming took 4 bases from V and 4 from J, leaving 16 bases between them. Germline CDR1 reads SQVTM; CDR2 reads ANQGSEA. The CDR3 totals 15 residues. In DNA form, the CDR3 reads TGCAGCGTTGTACCTTCGGGGGCGGTCACCGGGGAGCTGTTTTTT. Its translation: CSVVPSGAVTGELFF.

The gene calls are TRBV4-1 and TRBJ2-5, with D tentatively TRBD1 (5 bases). This CDR3 has 15 residues. V was cut by 0 bases and J by 5 bases, with 13 bases left in between. CDR1 and CDR2 (germline): MGHRA, YSYEKL. CDR3 sequence (DNA): TGCGCCAGCAGCCAAGATACGACAGCCGAGGAGACCCAGTACTTC. It yields the protein CASSQDTTAEETQYF.

This clone came up a few times. The chain joins TRBV29-1 to TRBJ1-1; 7 bases are shared with TRBD1. There are 15 residues in the CDR3. Germline CDR1 is SQVTM and CDR2 is ANQGSEA. Losses at the gene ends were 6 bases for V and 0 bases for J; bases not matched to a gene: 10. The CDR3 DNA reads TGCAGCGTACAATCGGACAGGCTCTTGAACACTGAAGCTTTCTTT. It encodes CSVQSDRLLNTEAFF. Based on the CDR3 plus reference TRBV29-1 and TRBJ1-1, the full variable domain is SAVISQKPSRDICQRGTSLTIQCQVDSQVTMMFWYRQQPGQSLTLIATANQGSEATYESGFVIDKFPISRPNLTFSTLTVSNMSPEDSSIYLCSVQSDRLLNTEAFFGQGTRLTVV.

The chain employs TRBV5-6 and TRBJ1-1; D is unresolved. Trimming removed 1 base from V and 3 bases from J, with 7 bases in between. The CDR3 is 13 amino acids. Per germline, CDR1 SGHDT and CDR2 YYEEEE. CDR3 DNA sequence: TGTGCCAGCAGCTTGAATGCTTACACTGAAGCTTTCTTT. Amino acids: CASSLNAYTEAFF.

The V call is TRBV10-3, the J call TRBJ1-2; TRBD1 matches at 9 bases. Losses at the gene ends were 4 bases for V and 8 bases for J; bases not matched to a gene: 5. Germline V gives CDR1 ENHRY, CDR2 SYGVKD. The CDR3 consists of 13 residues. The CDR3 region is CAISVPGQGGYTF. The CDR3 DNA is TGTGCCATCAGTGTCCCGGGACAGGGCGGCTACACCTTC.

The chain has TRBV7-8 and TRBJ2-2, with D possibly being TRBD1 (5 bases). The V and J ends lost 11 bases and 3 bases respectively, with 7 bases between them. The germline V gene has CDR1 SGHVS and CDR2 FQNEAQ. CDR3 length equals 11 residues. The CDR3 region has the DNA TGTGCCGGGGCGGACACCGGGGAGCTGTTTTTT. Its protein product is CAGADTGELFF.

V usage is TRBV30 and J usage is TRBJ1-2; no firm D call. CDR1 and CDR2 from the germline V gene are GTSNPN and SVGIG (reference sequence). V was trimmed by 1 base and J by 3 bases, leaving 0 bases between them. The CDR3 runs 10 residues. CDR3 nucleotides: TGTGCCTGGAGTGACTATGGCTACACCTTC. It yields the protein CAWSDYGYTF.

The chain recombines TRBV11-1 with TRBJ1-1; 8 bases are a match to TRBD1. The CDR3 extends over 14 amino acids. Unmatched junction bases numbered 3, after V lost 6 bases and J lost 0 bases. The germline V gene has CDR1 SGHAT and CDR2 FQDESV (reference sequence). CDR3 sequence reads: CASRRQGLNTEAFF. The CDR3 DNA is TGTGCCAGCAGACGACAGGGGTTGAACACTGAAGCTTTCTTT.

This clone was counted a few times. The chain carries TRBV7-2 and TRBJ2-5; 8 bases are a match to TRBD2. Looked up from germline, CDR1 is SGHTA and CDR2 is FQGNSA. This CDR3 comprises 14 residues. V dropped 1 base and J dropped 5; count of bases not matched to a gene: 3. The CDR3 loop reads CASSLDGGAETQYF. DNA for the CDR3: TGTGCCAGCAGCTTAGACGGGGGGGCGGAGACCCAGTACTTC.

The chain has TRBV2 and TRBJ2-3; D unclear. From germline, CDR1 is SNHLY and CDR2 FYNNEI. Trimming removed 6 bases from V and 5 bases from J, with 9 bases in between. The CDR3 runs to 12 residues. CDR3 bases: TGTGCCAGCAGACGGGCTGAAGATACGCAGTATTTT. Residues: CASRRAEDTQYF.

This clone was observed once. At one end the junction does not follow the germline gene, possibly because of a read error. This chain connects TRBV4-2 to TRBJ2-2, with TRBD1 as a possible D gene (6 bases). Germline assignment: CDR1 LGHNA and CDR2 YNFKEQ. The CDR3 extends over 17 amino acids. The CDR3 sequence: CASSLHRNRRDTGELFF. The CDR3 bases are TGTGCCAGCAGCTTGCATCGGAACAGACGGGACACCGGGGAACTGTTTTTT.

Notes on this clone: One end of the junction varies from germline; a read error may be responsible. DNA of the CDR3: TGTGCCAGCAGGTTAGCGGGGGTCGCCTACAATGAGCAGTTCTTC. Encoded protein: CASRLAGVAYNEQFF. The chain couples TRBV7-8 to TRBJ2-1; 9 positions match TRBD2. Per germline, CDR1 SGHVS and CDR2 FQNEAQ. The CDR3 runs 15 residues.

This clone was recorded a few times. This rearrangement joins TRBV14 to TRBJ1-2; D not resolved. There are 13 residues in the CDR3. Germline CDR1 and CDR2: SGHDN and FVKESK. V was pared by 3 bases and J by 4 bases, with 9 bases between. The CDR3 DNA is TGTGCCAGCAGCCAGGGCCTTATCTATGGCTACACCTTC. This translates into CASSQGLIYGYTF.

The chain employs TRBV30 and TRBJ2-3, with 11 positions matching TRBD2. The V segment lost 4 bases and the J segment 1 base; nucleotides outside the gene matches: 4. In germline, CDR1 is GTSNPN, CDR2 SVGIG (reference sequence). This CDR3 region has 15 residues. The CDR3 nucleotides are TGTGCCTGGACCGTACTAGCGGGGGGCACAGATACGCAGTATTTT. As protein: CAWTVLAGGTDTQYF.

The chain joins TRBV30 to TRBJ1-1; no clear D gene. The V and J ends lost 2 bases and 4 bases respectively, with 8 bases between them. Germline V CDR1 and CDR2: GTSNPN, SVGIG (reference sequence). The length of the CDR3 is 12 residues. Here the CDR3 reads CAWSREVTEAFF. The CDR3 DNA is TGTGCCTGGAGTCGAGAAGTCACTGAAGCTTTCTTT.

The chain employs TRBV19 and TRBJ2-7; D remains unclear. The CDR3 is 13 residues long. Per germline, CDR1 LNHDA and CDR2 SQIVND (reference sequence). Trimming took 5 bases from V and 2 from J, leaving 10 bases between them. The chain's CDR3 is CASSVAAAYEQYF. CDR3 DNA: TGTGCCAGTAGTGTGGCAGCCGCCTACGAGCAGTACTTC.

This rearrangement joins TRBV11-2 to TRBJ1-6, with a weak D call TRBD1 (5 bases). The V end was cut by 5 bases, the J end by 8 bases, with 28 bases between. CDR3 length: 19 residues. Germline V gives CDR1 SGHAT, CDR2 FQNNGV. In nucleotides, the CDR3 is TGTGCCAGCAGCCGAACCCTCCGACAGTCTGTTCTATTGGATTCACCCCTCCACTTT. This sequence encodes CASSRTLRQSVLLDSPLHF.